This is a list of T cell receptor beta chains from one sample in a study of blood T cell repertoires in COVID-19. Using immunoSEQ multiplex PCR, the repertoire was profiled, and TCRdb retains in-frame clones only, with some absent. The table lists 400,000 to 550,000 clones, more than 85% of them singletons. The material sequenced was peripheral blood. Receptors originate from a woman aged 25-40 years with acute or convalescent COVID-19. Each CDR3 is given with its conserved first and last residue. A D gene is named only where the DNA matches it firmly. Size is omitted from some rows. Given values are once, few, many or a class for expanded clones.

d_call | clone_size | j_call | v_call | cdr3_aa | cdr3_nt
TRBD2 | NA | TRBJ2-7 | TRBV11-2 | CASSTKWGGDEQYF | TGTGCCAGCAGCACCAAGTGGGGGGGGGACGAGCAGTACTTC
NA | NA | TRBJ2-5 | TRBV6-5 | CASKDTGSRGETQYF | TGTGCCAGCAAGGATACAGGGAGTCGAGGCGAGACCCAGTACTTC
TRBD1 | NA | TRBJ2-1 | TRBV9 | CASSPRTGRYYNEQFF | TGTGCCAGCAGCCCTCGGACAGGGCGATACTACAATGAGCAGTTCTTC
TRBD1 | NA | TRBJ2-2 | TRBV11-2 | CASSFPRDRANTGELFF | TGTGCCAGCAGCTTTCCCCGGGACAGGGCTAACACCGGGGAGCTGTTTTTT
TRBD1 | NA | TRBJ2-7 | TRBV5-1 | CASSRDRVGYEQYF | TGCGCCAGCAGCCGGGACAGGGTAGGGTACGAGCAGTACTTC
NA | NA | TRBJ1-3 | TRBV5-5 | CASSLRFGVSGNTIYF | TGTGCCAGCAGCTTGCGGTTCGGGGTATCTGGAAACACCATATATTTT
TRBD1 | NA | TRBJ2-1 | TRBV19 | CASSIQGASYNEQFF | TGTGCCAGTAGTATACAGGGGGCATCCTACAATGAGCAGTTCTTC
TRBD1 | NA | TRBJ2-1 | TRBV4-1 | CASSQVGRGQKNEQFF | TGCGCCAGCAGCCAAGTAGGCAGGGGGCAGAAGAATGAGCAGTTCTTC
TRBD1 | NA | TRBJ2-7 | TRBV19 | CASSLQGYEQYF | TGTGCCAGTAGTTTACAGGGGTACGAGCAGTACTTC
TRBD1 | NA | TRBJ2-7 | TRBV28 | CASTLLAGGYEQYF | TGTGCCAGCACACTGCTGGCAGGGGGCTACGAGCAGTACTTC
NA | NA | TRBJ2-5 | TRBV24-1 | CATSGPSEETQYF | TGTGCCACCAGTGGTCCTAGTGAAGAGACCCAGTACTTC
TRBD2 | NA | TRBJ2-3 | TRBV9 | CASSVSSGGGTDTQYF | TGTGCCAGCAGCGTTAGTAGCGGGGGAGGCACAGATACGCAGTATTTT
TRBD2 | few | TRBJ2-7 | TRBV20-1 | CSGMRGDEQYF | TGCAGTGGGATGCGGGGGGACGAGCAGTACTTC
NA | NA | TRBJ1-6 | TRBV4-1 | CASSPLKDTGPPLHF | TGCGCCAGCAGCCCGCTGAAGGACACCGGGCCACCCCTCCACTTT
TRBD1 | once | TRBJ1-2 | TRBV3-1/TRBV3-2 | CASSQELRGLGYTF | TGTGCCAGCAGCCAAGAGTTGAGGGGGCTGGGCTACACCTTC
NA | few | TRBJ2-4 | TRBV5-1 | CASSLAGWAQKNIQYF | TGCGCCAGCAGCTTGGCGGGATGGGCTCAAAAAAACATTCAGTACTTC
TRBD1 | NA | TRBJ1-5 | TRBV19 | CASRRTTGPVITPQHF | TGTGCCAGTAGGCGAACGACAGGGCCGGTGATTACGCCCCAGCATTTT
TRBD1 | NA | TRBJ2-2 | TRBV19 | CASSRDRGELFF | TGTGCCAGTAGTAGGGACAGGGGGGAGCTGTTTTTT
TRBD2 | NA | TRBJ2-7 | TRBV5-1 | CASSPTSGFSYEQYF | TGCGCCAGCAGTCCGACTAGCGGGTTCTCCTACGAGCAGTACTTC
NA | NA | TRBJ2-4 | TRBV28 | CASSLMSQGLNIQYF | TGTGCCAGCAGTTTAATGTCTCAGGGCCTCAACATTCAGTACTTC
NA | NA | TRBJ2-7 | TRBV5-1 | CASSFSRRGSPYEQYF | TGCGCCAGCAGCTTCTCCCGAAGGGGGAGCCCCTACGAGCAGTACTTC
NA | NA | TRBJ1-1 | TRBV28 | CASSYPGTQITEAFF | TGTGCCAGCAGTTACCCCGGGACACAAATCACTGAAGCTTTCTTT
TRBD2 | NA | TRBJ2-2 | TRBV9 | CASSLGGGNTGELFF | TGTGCCAGCAGCCTGGGCGGGGGGAACACCGGGGAGCTGTTTTTT
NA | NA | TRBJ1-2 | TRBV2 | CASSRGNYGYTF | TGTGCCAGCTCCCGGGGAAACTATGGCTACACCTTC
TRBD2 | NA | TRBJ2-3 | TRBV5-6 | CASSLTSGVHFTTDTQYF | TGTGCCAGCAGCTTGACTAGCGGCGTCCATTTCACCACAGATACGCAGTATTTT
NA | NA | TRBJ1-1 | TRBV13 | CASSSSPPGTEAFF | TGTGCCAGCAGCTCCTCACCCCCGGGGACTGAAGCTTTCTTT
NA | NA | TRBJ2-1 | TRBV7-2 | CASRPRASYNEQFF | TGTGCCAGCAGACCCCGCGCTAGCTACAATGAGCAGTTCTTC
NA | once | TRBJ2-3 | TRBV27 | CASRFTGDTQYF | TGTGCCAGCAGATTTACAGGGGATACGCAGTATTTT
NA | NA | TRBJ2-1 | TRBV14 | CASSQFSWQNSYNEQFF | TGTGCCAGCAGCCAATTCTCGTGGCAGAACTCCTACAATGAGCAGTTCTTC
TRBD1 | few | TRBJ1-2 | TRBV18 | CASSSQGQGGSAVDGYTF | TGTGCCAGCTCGTCCCAAGGACAGGGAGGATCGGCTGTCGATGGCTACACCTTC
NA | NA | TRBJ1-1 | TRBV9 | CASSVGVRVAEDTEAFF | TGTGCCAGCAGCGTAGGGGTCAGGGTAGCTGAGGACACTGAAGCTTTCTTT
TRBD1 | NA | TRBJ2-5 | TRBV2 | CASSFDRGGQTQYF | TGTGCCAGCAGTTTCGACAGGGGCGGTCAGACCCAGTACTTC
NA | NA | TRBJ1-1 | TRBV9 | CASSVDAGKNTEAFF | TGTGCCAGCAGCGTGGATGCAGGAAAGAACACTGAAGCTTTCTTT
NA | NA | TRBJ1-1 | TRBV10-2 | CASSESVDTVNTEAFF | TGCGCCAGCAGTGAGTCCGTAGATACAGTGAACACTGAAGCTTTCTTT
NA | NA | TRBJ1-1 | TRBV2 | CASIRGAWDTEAFF | TGTGCCAGCATCAGGGGCGCGTGGGACACTGAAGCTTTCTTT
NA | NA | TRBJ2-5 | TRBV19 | CASMGHSPGETQYF | TGTGCCAGTATGGGACACTCTCCGGGGGAGACCCAGTACTTC
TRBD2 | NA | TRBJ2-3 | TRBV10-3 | CAISRTSSNTDTQYF | TGTGCCATCAGCCGGACTAGTTCGAACACAGATACGCAGTATTTT
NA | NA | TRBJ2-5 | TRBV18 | CASSPAAEQETQYF | TGTGCCAGCTCACCAGCGGCAGAACAAGAGACCCAGTACTTC
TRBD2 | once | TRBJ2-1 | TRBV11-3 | CASSFKTSGGSDEQFF | TGTGCCAGCAGCTTTAAGACTAGCGGGGGTTCCGATGAGCAGTTCTTC
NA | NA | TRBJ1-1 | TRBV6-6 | CASSQGTPGVAEAFF | TGTGCCAGCAGTCAAGGGACTCCGGGGGTCGCTGAAGCTTTCTTT
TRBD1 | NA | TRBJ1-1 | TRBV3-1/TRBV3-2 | CASSQDVQGGEAFF | TGTGCCAGCAGCCAAGATGTTCAGGGGGGTGAAGCTTTCTTT
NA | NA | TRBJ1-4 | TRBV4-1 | CASSEDSARSEKLFF | TGCGCCAGCAGCGAAGACTCTGCCAGGTCCGAAAAACTGTTTTTT
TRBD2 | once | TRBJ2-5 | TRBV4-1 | CASSQVLAGPHRTQYF | TGCGCCAGCAGCCAGGTTCTAGCGGGGCCCCACCGAACCCAGTACTTC
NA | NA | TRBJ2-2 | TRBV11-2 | CASSFPDSGVLDGELFF | TGTGCCAGCAGCTTTCCGGACAGCGGGGTATTGGACGGGGAGCTGTTTTTT
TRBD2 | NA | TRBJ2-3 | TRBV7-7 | CASSQLGGAAGDTQYF | TGTGCCAGCAGCCAGCTCGGGGGGGCCGCTGGAGATACGCAGTATTTT
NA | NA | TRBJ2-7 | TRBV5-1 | CASSLDTAYEQYF | TGCGCCAGCAGCCTTGATACTGCCTACGAGCAGTACTTC
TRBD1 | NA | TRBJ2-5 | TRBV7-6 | CASSLTGELQETQYF | TGTGCCAGCAGCTTGACAGGGGAACTACAAGAGACCCAGTACTTC
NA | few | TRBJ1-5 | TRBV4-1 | CASSQRVRNQPQHF | TGCGCCAGCAGCCAGAGGGTTCGCAATCAGCCCCAGCATTTT
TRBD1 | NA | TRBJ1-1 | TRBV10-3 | CAISEAHRTGTGVTEAFF | TGTGCCATCAGTGAGGCCCACAGAACCGGGACAGGGGTCACTGAAGCTTTCTTT
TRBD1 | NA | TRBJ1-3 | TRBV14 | CASSQGQGAGNTIYF | TGTGCCAGCAGCCAAGGACAGGGAGCTGGAAACACCATATATTTT
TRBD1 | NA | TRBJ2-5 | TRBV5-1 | CASSPAGGREETQYF | TGCGCCAGCAGCCCCGCAGGGGGAAGGGAAGAGACCCAGTACTTC
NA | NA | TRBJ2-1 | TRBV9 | CASSPPPKRPMIYNEQFF | TGTGCCAGCAGCCCTCCCCCAAAGCGGCCTATGATCTACAATGAGCAGTTCTTC
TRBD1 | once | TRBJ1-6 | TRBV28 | CASSSTGVSSPLHF | TGTGCCAGCAGTTCAACAGGGGTGAGTTCACCCCTCCACTTT
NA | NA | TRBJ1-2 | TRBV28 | CASSFSPSLPGYTF | TGTGCCAGCAGTTTCAGTCCATCGCTTCCTGGCTACACCTTC
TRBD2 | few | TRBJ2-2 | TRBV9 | CASSVEVMMSGATGELFF | TGTGCCAGCAGCGTAGAGGTTATGATGAGCGGGGCCACCGGGGAGCTGTTTTTT
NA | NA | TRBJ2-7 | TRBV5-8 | CASSSDPGDRYEQYF | TGTGCCAGCAGCTCGGACCCCGGGGATCGCTACGAGCAGTACTTC
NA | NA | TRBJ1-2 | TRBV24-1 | CATSDETVHYGYTF | TGTGCCACCAGTGACGAGACAGTTCACTATGGCTACACCTTC
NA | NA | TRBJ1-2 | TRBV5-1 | CASSSQTENYGYTF | TGCGCCAGCAGCTCCCAGACAGAGAACTATGGCTACACCTTC
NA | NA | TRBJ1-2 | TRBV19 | CASRLVRGENYGYTF | TGTGCCAGTAGGCTGGTCAGGGGAGAGAACTATGGCTACACCTTC